The entry below describes one TCR beta chain. Its antigen is unknown. The data belong to a study of cytomegalovirus exposure and HLA in healthy donors. Whole-study results and caveats: For most TCR beta V segments, an earlier analysis put the productive rate at about 87% or about 30% of the time.

V gave up 8 bases and J gave up 2 bases, with 19 bases separating them. The CDR3 has 17 amino acids. The germline V gene has CDR1 MGHDK and CDR2 SYGVNS. It was with 60 Vbeta and 13 Jbeta primers that the PCR ran. Sequencing used immunoSEQ multiplex PCR; TCRdb keeps in-frame clones, though not all of them. The sample has 180,000 or so clones, and its top ten clones hold around 0.7%. The sequence was collected from a boy between 5 and 17 years old in good health and CMV-seronegative. The material sequenced was PBMCs. The rearrangement links TRBV25-1 to TRBJ1-6; a possible D gene is TRBD1 (6 bases). The CDR3: CASPPCQGSTYNSPLHF. In DNA form, the CDR3 reads TGTGCCAGCCCCCCCTGCCAGGGGAGCACCTATAATTCACCCCTCCACTTT.